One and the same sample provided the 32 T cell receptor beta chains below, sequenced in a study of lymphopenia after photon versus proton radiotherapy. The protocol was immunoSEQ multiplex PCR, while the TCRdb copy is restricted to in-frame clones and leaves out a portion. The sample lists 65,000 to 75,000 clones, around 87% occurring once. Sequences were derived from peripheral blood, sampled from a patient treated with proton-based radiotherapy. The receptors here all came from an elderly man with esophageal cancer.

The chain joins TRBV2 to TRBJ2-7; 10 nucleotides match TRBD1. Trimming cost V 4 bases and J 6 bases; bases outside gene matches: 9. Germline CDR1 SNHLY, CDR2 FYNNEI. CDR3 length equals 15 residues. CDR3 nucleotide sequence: TGTGCCAGCAGTGTGGGACAGGGGCCACTGGGCGAGCAGTACTTC. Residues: CASSVGQGPLGEQYF.

The CDR3 sequence is CASSSLQGAGGYTF. Here the CDR3 DNA reads TGTGCCAGCAGCTCTCTCCAGGGGGCTGGTGGCTACACCTTC. V usage is TRBV11-2 and J usage is TRBJ1-2, with 8 bases aligning to TRBD1. The junction had 8 bases not matched to a gene; V was cut back by 4 bases and J by 7 bases. This CDR3 is built from 14 residues. Germline CDR1 SGHAT, CDR2 FQNNGV.

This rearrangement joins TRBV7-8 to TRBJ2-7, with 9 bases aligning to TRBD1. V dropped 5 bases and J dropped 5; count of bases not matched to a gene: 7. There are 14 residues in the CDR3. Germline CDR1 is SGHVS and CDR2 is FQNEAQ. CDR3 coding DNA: TGTGCCAGCAGCCATAGGGACAGGGTCCACGAGCAGTACTTC. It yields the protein CASSHRDRVHEQYF.

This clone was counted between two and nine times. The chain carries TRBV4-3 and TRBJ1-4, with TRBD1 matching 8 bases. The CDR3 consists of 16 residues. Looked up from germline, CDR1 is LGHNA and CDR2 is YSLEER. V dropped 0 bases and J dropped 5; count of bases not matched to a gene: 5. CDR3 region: CASSQDMDRENEKLFF. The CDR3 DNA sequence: TGCGCCAGCAGCCAAGATATGGACAGGGAGAATGAAAAACTGTTTTTT.

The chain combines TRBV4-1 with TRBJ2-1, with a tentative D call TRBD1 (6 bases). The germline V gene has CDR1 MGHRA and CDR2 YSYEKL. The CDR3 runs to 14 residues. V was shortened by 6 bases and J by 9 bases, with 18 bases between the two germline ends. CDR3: CASRELTGFPEQFF. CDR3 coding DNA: TGCGCCAGCAGGGAATTAACAGGGTTCCCTGAGCAGTTCTTC.

This CDR3 reads CASSPTGNGNEAFF. CDR3 in DNA: TGCGCCAGCAGCCCCACAGGGAATGGCAATGAAGCTTTCTTT. The genes are TRBV5-1 and TRBJ1-1, with D possibly matching TRBD1 (6 bases). The CDR3 runs 14 residues. V was clipped by 4 bases and J by 7 bases, with 17 bases between them. The germline V gene encodes CDR1 SGHRS and CDR2 YFSETQ.

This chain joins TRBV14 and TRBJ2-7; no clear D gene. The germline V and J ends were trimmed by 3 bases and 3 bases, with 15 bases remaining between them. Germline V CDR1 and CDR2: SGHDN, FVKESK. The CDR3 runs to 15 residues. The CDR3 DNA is TGTGCCAGCAGCCACCCAACAGCCGGATACTACGAGCAGTACTTC. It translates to CASSHPTAGYYEQYF. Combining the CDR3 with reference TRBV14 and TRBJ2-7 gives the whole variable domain EAGVTQFPSHSVIEKGQTVTLRCDPISGHDNLYWYRRVMGKEIKFLLHFVKESKQDESGMPNNRFLAERTGGTYSTLKVQPAELEDSGVYFCASSHPTAGYYEQYFGPGTRLTVT.

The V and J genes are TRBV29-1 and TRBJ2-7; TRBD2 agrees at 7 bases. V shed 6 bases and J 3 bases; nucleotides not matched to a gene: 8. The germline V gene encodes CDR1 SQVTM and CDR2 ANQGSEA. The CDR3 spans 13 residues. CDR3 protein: CSVAMGGNYEQYF. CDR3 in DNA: TGCAGCGTGGCAATGGGAGGGAACTACGAGCAGTACTTC.

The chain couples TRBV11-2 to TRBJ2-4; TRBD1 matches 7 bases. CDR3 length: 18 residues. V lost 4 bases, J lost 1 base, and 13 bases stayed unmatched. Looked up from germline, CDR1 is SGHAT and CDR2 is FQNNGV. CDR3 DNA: TGTGCCAGCAGCTCCCACAGGGGAAACGGTTGGGCCAAAAACATTCAGTACTTC. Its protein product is CASSSHRGNGWAKNIQYF.

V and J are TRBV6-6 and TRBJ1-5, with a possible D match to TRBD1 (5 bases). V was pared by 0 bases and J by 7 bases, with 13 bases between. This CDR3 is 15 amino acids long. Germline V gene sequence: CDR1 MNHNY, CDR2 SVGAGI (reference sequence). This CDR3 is CASSYSFQGGQPQHF. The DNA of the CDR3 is TGTGCCAGCAGTTACTCTTTCCAGGGAGGACAGCCCCAGCATTTT.

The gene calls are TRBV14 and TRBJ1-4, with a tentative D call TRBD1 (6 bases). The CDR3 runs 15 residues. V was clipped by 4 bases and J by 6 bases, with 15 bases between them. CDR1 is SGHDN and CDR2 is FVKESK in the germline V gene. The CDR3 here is CASSPLGGADEKLFF. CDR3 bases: TGTGCCAGCAGCCCCCTCGGGGGCGCGGATGAAAAACTGTTTTTT.

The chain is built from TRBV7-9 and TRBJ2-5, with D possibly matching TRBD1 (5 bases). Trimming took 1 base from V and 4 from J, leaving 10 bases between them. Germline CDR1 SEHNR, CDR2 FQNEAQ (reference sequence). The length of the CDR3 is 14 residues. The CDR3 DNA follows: TGTGCCAGCAGCTTAGTTATCCAGGGAGAGACCCAGTACTTC. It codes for CASSLVIQGETQYF.

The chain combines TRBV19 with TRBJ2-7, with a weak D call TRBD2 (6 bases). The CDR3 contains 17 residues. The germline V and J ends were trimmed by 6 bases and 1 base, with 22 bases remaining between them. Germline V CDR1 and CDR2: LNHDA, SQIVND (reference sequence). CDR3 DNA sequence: TGTGCCAGTAGCTCCTCAGGCGGGGCTAGGTCGTCCTACGAGCAGTACTTC. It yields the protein CASSSSGGARSSYEQYF.

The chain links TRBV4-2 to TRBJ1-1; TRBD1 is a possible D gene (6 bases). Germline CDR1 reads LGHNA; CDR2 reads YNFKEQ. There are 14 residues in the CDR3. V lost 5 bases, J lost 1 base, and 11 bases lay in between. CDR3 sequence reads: CASSSQGPNTEAFF. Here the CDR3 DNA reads TGTGCCAGCAGCTCGCAGGGGCCGAACACTGAAGCTTTCTTT.

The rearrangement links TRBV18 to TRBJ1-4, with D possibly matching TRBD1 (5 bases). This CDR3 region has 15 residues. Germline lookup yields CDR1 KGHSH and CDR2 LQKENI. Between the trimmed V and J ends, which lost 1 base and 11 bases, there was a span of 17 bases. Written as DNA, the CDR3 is TGTGCCAGCTCACCACTTGGGGACCTGAAGGGGAAACTGTTTTTT. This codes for CASSPLGDLKGKLFF.

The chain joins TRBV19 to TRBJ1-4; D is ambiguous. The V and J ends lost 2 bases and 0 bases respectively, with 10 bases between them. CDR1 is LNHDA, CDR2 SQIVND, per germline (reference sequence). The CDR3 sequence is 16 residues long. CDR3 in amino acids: CASSILPSTTNEKLFF. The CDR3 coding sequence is TGTGCCAGTAGTATATTGCCCAGCACAACTAATGAAAAACTGTTTTTT.

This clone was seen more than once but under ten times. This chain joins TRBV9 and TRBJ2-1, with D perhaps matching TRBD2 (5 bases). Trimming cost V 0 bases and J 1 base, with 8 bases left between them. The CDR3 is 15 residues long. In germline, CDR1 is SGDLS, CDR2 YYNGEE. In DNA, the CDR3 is TGTGCCAGCAGCGTAGCTCGGGGATCCTACAATGAGCAGTTCTTC. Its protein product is CASSVARGSYNEQFF.

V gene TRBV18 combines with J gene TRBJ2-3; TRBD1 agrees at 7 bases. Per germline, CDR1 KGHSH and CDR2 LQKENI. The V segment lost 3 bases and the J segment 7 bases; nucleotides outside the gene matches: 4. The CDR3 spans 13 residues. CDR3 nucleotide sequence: TGTGCCAGCTCACCCGGACAGGACAATACGCAGTATTTT. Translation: CASSPGQDNTQYF.

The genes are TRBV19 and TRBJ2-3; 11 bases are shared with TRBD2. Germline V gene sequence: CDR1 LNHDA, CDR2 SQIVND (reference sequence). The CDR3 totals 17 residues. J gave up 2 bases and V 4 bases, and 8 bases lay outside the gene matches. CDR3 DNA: TGTGCCAGTAGTACCCTCGGGACTAGCGGTGACACAGATACGCAGTATTTT. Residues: CASSTLGTSGDTDTQYF.

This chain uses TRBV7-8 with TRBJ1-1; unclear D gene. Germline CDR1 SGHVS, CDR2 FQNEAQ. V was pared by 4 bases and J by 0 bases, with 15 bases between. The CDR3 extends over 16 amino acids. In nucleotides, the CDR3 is TGTGCCAGCAGCTCCCCAAACCAACGGATGAACACTGAAGCTTTCTTT. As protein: CASSSPNQRMNTEAFF. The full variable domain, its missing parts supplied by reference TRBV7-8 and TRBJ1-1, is GAGVSQSPRYKVAKRGQDVALRCDPISGHVSLFWYQQALGQGPEFLTYFQNEAQLDKSGLPSDRFFAERPEGSVSTLKIQRTQQEDSAVYLCASSSPNQRMNTEAFFGQGTRLTVV.

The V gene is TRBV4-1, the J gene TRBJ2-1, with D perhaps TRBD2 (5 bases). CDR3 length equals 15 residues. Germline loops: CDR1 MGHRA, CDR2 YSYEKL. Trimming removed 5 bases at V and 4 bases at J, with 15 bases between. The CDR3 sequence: CASSERAPGYNEQFF. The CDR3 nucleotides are TGCGCCAGCAGCGAAAGAGCCCCGGGGTACAATGAGCAGTTCTTC.

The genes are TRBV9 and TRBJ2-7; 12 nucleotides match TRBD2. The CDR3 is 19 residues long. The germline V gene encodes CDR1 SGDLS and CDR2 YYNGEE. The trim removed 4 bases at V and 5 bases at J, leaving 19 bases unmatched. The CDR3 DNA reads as TGTGCCAGCAGCTCCCACCGGCGACTAGCGGGAGAGGCACCCAACGAGCAGTACTTC. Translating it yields CASSSHRRLAGEAPNEQYF.

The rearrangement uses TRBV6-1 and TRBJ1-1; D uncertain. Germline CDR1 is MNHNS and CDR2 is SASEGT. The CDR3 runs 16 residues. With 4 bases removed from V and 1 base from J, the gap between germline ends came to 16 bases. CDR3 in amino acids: CASSGDIAYPNTEAFF. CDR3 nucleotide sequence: TGTGCCAGCAGTGGAGACATCGCTTATCCGAACACTGAAGCTTTCTTT.

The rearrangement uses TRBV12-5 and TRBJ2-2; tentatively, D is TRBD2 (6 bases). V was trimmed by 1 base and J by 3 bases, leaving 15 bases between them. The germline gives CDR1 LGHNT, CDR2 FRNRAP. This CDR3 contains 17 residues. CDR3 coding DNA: TGTGCTAGTGGTTTGGGCAGTACTAGCTGGGACACCGGGGAGCTGTTTTTT. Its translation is CASGLGSTSWDTGELFF.

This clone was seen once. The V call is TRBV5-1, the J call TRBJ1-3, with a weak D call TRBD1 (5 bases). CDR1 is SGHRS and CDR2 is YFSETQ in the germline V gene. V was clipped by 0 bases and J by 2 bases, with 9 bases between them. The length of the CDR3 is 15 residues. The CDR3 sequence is CASSLAGGAGNTIYF. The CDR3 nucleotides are TGCGCCAGCAGCTTGGCTGGAGGGGCTGGAAACACCATATATTTT.

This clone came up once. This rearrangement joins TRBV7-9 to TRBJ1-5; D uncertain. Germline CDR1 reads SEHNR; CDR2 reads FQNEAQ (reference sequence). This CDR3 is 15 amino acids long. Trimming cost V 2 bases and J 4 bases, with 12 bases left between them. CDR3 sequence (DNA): TGTGCCAGCAGCTTACAGGCAGGACCGAATCAGCCCCAGCATTTT. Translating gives CASSLQAGPNQPQHF.

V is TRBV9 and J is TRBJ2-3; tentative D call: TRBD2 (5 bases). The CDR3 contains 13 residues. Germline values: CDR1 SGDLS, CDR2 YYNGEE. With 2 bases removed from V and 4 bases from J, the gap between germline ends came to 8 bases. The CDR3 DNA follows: TGTGCCAGCAGCGTCCCCGGGGCAGATACGCAGTATTTT. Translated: CASSVPGADTQYF.

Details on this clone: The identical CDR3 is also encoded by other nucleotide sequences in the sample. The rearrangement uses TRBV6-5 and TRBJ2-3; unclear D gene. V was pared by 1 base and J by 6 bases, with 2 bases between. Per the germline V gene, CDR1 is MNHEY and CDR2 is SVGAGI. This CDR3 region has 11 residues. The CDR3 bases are TGTGCCAGCAGTTACTTGGATACGCAGTATTTT. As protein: CASSYLDTQYF.

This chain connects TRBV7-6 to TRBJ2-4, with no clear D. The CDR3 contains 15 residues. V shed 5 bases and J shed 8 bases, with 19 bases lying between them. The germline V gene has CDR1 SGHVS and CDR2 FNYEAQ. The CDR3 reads CASSPSDGPWDIQYF. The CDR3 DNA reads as TGTGCCAGCAGCCCATCGGACGGCCCGTGGGACATTCAGTACTTC.

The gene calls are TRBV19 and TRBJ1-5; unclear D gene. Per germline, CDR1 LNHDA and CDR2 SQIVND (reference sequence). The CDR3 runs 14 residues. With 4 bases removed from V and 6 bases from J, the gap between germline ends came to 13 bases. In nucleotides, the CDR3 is TGTGCCAGTAGTACAAACCGGCCGTCTCAGCCCCAGCATTTT. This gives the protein CASSTNRPSQPQHF.

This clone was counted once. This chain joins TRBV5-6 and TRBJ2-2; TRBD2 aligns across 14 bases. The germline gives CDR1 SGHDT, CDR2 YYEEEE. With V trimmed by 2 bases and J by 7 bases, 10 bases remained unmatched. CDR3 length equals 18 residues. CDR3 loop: CASSLRLAGGPMDGELFF. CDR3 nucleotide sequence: TGTGCCAGCAGCTTAAGACTAGCGGGGGGGCCGATGGACGGGGAGCTGTTTTTT.

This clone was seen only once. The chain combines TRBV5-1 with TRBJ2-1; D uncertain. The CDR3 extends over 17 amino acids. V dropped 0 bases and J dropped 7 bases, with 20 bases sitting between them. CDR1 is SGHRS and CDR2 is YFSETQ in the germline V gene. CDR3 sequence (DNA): TGCGCCAGCAGCTTGGAACTTGGTGAGACTTCCAGAAATGAGCAGTTCTTC. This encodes CASSLELGETSRNEQFF.